Listed below are T cell receptor beta chains from one sample, sequenced in a study of blood T cells in healthy people across ages. TCRdb redid the calling of the 5' RACE reads with MiXCR, one entry per CDR3 protein. The sample carries fewer than 2 million distinct CDR3 sequences, about two fifths recorded once. Material: blood. These TCRs come from a human donor in good health. Each CDR3 is given with its conserved first and last residue. The D gene is left open where the match is weak. Clone sizes are given selectively: once, few, many, or a class where the clone is expanded.

CDR3aa: CASSQGFQETQYF; CDR3nt: TGTGCCAGCAGTCAAGGATTCCAAGAGACCCAGTACTTC; abundance: many; v_gene: TRBV7-2; d_gene: .; j_gene: TRBJ2-5
CDR3aa: CASSEGAVTDTQYF; CDR3nt: TGTGCCAGCTCCGAGGGGGCGGTCACAGATACGCAGTATTTT; abundance: .; v_gene: TRBV6-1; d_gene: TRBD1; j_gene: TRBJ2-3
CDR3aa: CASSFGSYNSPLHF; CDR3nt: TGTGCCAGCAGCTTCGGCTCCTATAATTCACCCCTCCACTTT; abundance: .; v_gene: TRBV11-3; d_gene: .; j_gene: TRBJ1-6
CDR3aa: CASSLVSQKQRSDPYEQYF; CDR3nt: TGTGCCAGCAGCTTAGTTTCGCAGAAGCAACGTTCCGACCCGTACGAGCAGTACTTC; abundance: few; v_gene: TRBV11-2; d_gene: .; j_gene: TRBJ2-7
CDR3aa: CSARDAMSSYEQYF; CDR3nt: TGCAGTGCTAGAGACGCGATGAGCTCCTACGAGCAGTACTTC; abundance: many; v_gene: TRBV20-1; d_gene: .; j_gene: TRBJ2-7
CDR3aa: CASLGGLRDILYGYTF; CDR3nt: TGTGCCAGCCTGGGGGGGCTTCGGGACATCCTCTATGGCTACACCTTC; abundance: few; v_gene: TRBV12-3/TRBV12-4; d_gene: .; j_gene: TRBJ1-2
CDR3aa: CASSWSSRNNEQFF; CDR3nt: TGTGCCAGCAGTTGGTCATCAAGGAACAATGAGCAGTTCTTC; abundance: .; v_gene: TRBV6-6; d_gene: .; j_gene: TRBJ2-1
CDR3aa: CASSLVWGSPYEQYF; CDR3nt: TGTGCCAGCAGCTTGGTCTGGGGCTCCCCCTACGAGCAGTACTTC; abundance: .; v_gene: TRBV11-3; d_gene: .; j_gene: TRBJ2-7
CDR3aa: CASTPSYGYGYTF; CDR3nt: TGTGCCAGCACCCCTTCTTACGGGTATGGCTACACCTTC; abundance: .; v_gene: TRBV12-3/TRBV12-4; d_gene: .; j_gene: TRBJ1-2
CDR3aa: CASSQGGETDNEQFF; CDR3nt: TGCGCCAGCAGCCAAGGGGGAGAGACAGACAATGAGCAGTTCTTC; abundance: few; v_gene: TRBV4-3; d_gene: .; j_gene: TRBJ2-1
CDR3aa: CASSFGTSGGDTQYF; CDR3nt: TGTGCCAGCAGCTTTGGGACTAGCGGGGGAGATACGCAGTATTTT; abundance: .; v_gene: TRBV7-9; d_gene: TRBD2; j_gene: TRBJ2-3
CDR3aa: CASMAGSSYNEQFF; CDR3nt: TGTGCCAGCATGGCAGGGAGCTCCTACAATGAGCAGTTCTTC; abundance: few; v_gene: TRBV6-1; d_gene: .; j_gene: TRBJ2-1
CDR3aa: CASSLEGRGSYEQYF; CDR3nt: TGTGCCAGCAGCTTAGAAGGCAGGGGATCCTACGAGCAGTACTTC; abundance: many; v_gene: TRBV11-2; d_gene: .; j_gene: TRBJ2-7
CDR3aa: CATSSDRATYNEQFF; CDR3nt: TGTGCCACCAGCTCCGACAGGGCCACCTACAATGAGCAGTTCTTC; abundance: .; v_gene: TRBV15; d_gene: TRBD1; j_gene: TRBJ2-1
CDR3aa: CASSHNRGATGELFF; CDR3nt: TGTGCCAGCAGCCATAACAGGGGCGCCACCGGGGAGCTGTTTTTT; abundance: .; v_gene: TRBV3-1; d_gene: TRBD1; j_gene: TRBJ2-2
CDR3aa: CASSSDWGDEQFF; CDR3nt: TGTGCCAGCAGCTCTGACTGGGGTGATGAGCAGTTCTTC; abundance: .; v_gene: TRBV7-7; d_gene: .; j_gene: TRBJ2-1
CDR3aa: CASSLARLASDTQYF; CDR3nt: TGTGCCAGCAGTTTAGCTCGACTAGCTTCAGATACGCAGTATTTT; abundance: .; v_gene: TRBV12-3/TRBV12-4; d_gene: TRBD2; j_gene: TRBJ2-3
CDR3aa: CASSAGVRSPLHF; CDR3nt: TGTGCCAGCAGCGCCGGGGTTCGATCACCCCTCCACTTT; abundance: few; v_gene: TRBV7-6; d_gene: .; j_gene: TRBJ1-6
CDR3aa: CASSLIQFRQETQYF; CDR3nt: TGCGCCAGCAGCTTGATCCAGTTTCGACAAGAGACCCAGTACTTC; abundance: .; v_gene: TRBV5-1; d_gene: .; j_gene: TRBJ2-5
CDR3aa: CSATGTAETQYF; CDR3nt: TGCAGCGCAACCGGGACGGCAGAGACCCAGTACTTC; abundance: many; v_gene: TRBV29-1; d_gene: .; j_gene: TRBJ2-5
CDR3aa: CASDRGTGERFF; CDR3nt: TGCGCCAGCGACAGGGGGACCGGGGAGCGGTTTTTT; abundance: .; v_gene: TRBV4-1; d_gene: TRBD1; j_gene: TRBJ2-2
CDR3aa: CASSGDGDYGYTF; CDR3nt: TGTGCCAGCAGTGGTGACGGGGACTATGGCTACACCTTC; abundance: few; v_gene: TRBV27; d_gene: .; j_gene: TRBJ1-2
CDR3aa: CASRQAGTETQYF; CDR3nt: TGTGCCAGCAGACAGGCAGGGACAGAGACCCAGTACTTC; abundance: .; v_gene: TRBV28; d_gene: .; j_gene: TRBJ2-5
CDR3aa: CSASWGMGSPLHF; CDR3nt: TGCAGCGCCTCGTGGGGTATGGGGTCACCCCTCCACTTT; abundance: many; v_gene: TRBV29-1; d_gene: .; j_gene: TRBJ1-6
CDR3aa: CASHGGQGVNSPLHF; CDR3nt: TGCGCCAGCCACGGGGGACAGGGGGTAAATTCACCCCTCCACTTT; abundance: few; v_gene: TRBV5-1; d_gene: TRBD1; j_gene: TRBJ1-6
CDR3aa: CASSQVDGDSYEQYF; CDR3nt: TGCGCCAGCAGCCAAGTGGACGGGGACTCCTACGAGCAGTACTTC; abundance: many; v_gene: TRBV4-1; d_gene: .; j_gene: TRBJ2-7
CDR3aa: CASSLPLQGAETQYF; CDR3nt: TGTGCCAGCAGCTTACCTTTACAGGGGGCCGAGACCCAGTACTTC; abundance: .; v_gene: TRBV7-6; d_gene: TRBD1; j_gene: TRBJ2-5
CDR3aa: CASSKLRDEHPFF; CDR3nt: TGTGCCAGCAGCAAGCTGCGGGACGAGCACCCGTTCTTC; abundance: few; v_gene: TRBV7-9; d_gene: .; j_gene: TRBJ2-1
CDR3aa: CASSFVPGASYEQYF; CDR3nt: TGTGCCAGCAGCTTCGTTCCAGGGGCCTCCTACGAGCAGTACTTC; abundance: few; v_gene: TRBV7-2; d_gene: .; j_gene: TRBJ2-7
CDR3aa: CASSPQGPGANVLTF; CDR3nt: TGCGCCAGCAGCCCTCAGGGGCCTGGGGCCAACGTCCTGACTTTC; abundance: many; v_gene: TRBV4-3; d_gene: .; j_gene: TRBJ2-6
CDR3aa: CSVPGIAYGYTF; CDR3nt: TGCAGCGTGCCAGGGATAGCCTATGGCTACACCTTC; abundance: .; v_gene: TRBV29-1; d_gene: .; j_gene: TRBJ1-2
CDR3aa: CASGPREGVRYEQYF; CDR3nt: TGTGCCAGCGGACCCCGTGAAGGGGTCCGGTACGAGCAGTACTTC; abundance: once; v_gene: TRBV7-2; d_gene: .; j_gene: TRBJ2-7
CDR3aa: CAINSDSGNTIYF; CDR3nt: TGTGCCATCAACTCTGATTCTGGAAACACCATATATTTT; abundance: .; v_gene: TRBV10-3; d_gene: .; j_gene: TRBJ1-3
CDR3aa: CASSEWENWDSQHF; CDR3nt: TGTGCCAGCAGTGAGTGGGAGAATTGGGATTCCCAGCATTTT; abundance: .; v_gene: TRBV2; d_gene: .; j_gene: TRBJ1-5
CDR3aa: CASSEGQNCNEQFF; CDR3nt: TGTGCCAGCAGTGAGGGACAGAATTGCAATGAGCAGTTCTTC; abundance: .; v_gene: TRBV2; d_gene: TRBD1; j_gene: TRBJ2-1
CDR3aa: CASSPLGKEGTNYEQYF; CDR3nt: TGTGCCAGCAGTCCTCTTGGAAAGGAGGGGACAAACTACGAGCAGTACTTC; abundance: .; v_gene: TRBV6-6; d_gene: .; j_gene: TRBJ2-7
CDR3aa: CSARDPGVHYGYTF; CDR3nt: TGCAGTGCTAGAGACCCTGGAGTTCACTATGGCTACACCTTC; abundance: .; v_gene: TRBV20-1; d_gene: .; j_gene: TRBJ1-2
CDR3aa: CSASLRGFYGYTF; CDR3nt: TGCAGTGCTAGCTTACGTGGGTTCTATGGCTACACCTTC; abundance: few; v_gene: TRBV20-1; d_gene: .; j_gene: TRBJ1-2
CDR3aa: CASSDLGQGTGANVLTF; CDR3nt: TGTGCCAGCAGTGATCTGGGACAGGGGACTGGGGCCAACGTCCTGACTTTC; abundance: many; v_gene: TRBV2; d_gene: TRBD1; j_gene: TRBJ2-6
CDR3aa: CASSREGSGEDNEQFF; CDR3nt: TGTGCCAGCAGCCGCGAGGGTAGCGGGGAGGACAATGAGCAGTTCTTC; abundance: few; v_gene: TRBV4-2; d_gene: TRBD2; j_gene: TRBJ2-1
CDR3aa: CASSWGDGPNTEAFF; CDR3nt: TGTGCCAGCAGCTGGGGCGACGGCCCGAACACTGAAGCTTTCTTT; abundance: few; v_gene: TRBV11-2; d_gene: .; j_gene: TRBJ1-1
CDR3aa: CASSHWVSNTDTQYF; CDR3nt: TGTGCCAGCAGCCATTGGGTCTCCAACACAGATACGCAGTATTTT; abundance: few; v_gene: TRBV11-2; d_gene: .; j_gene: TRBJ2-3
CDR3aa: CASSQAGLAGGRTYEQYF; CDR3nt: TGTGCCAGCAGCCAGGCGGGACTAGCGGGGGGTCGTACCTACGAGCAGTACTTC; abundance: .; v_gene: TRBV4-2; d_gene: TRBD2; j_gene: TRBJ2-7
CDR3aa: CASSFYRGQDEKLFF; CDR3nt: TGTGCCAGCAGTTTCTACAGGGGGCAAGATGAAAAACTGTTTTTT; abundance: few; v_gene: TRBV5-5; d_gene: TRBD1; j_gene: TRBJ1-4
CDR3aa: CASSQSYVFSGVNVLTF; CDR3nt: TGCGCCAGCAGCCAATCCTATGTCTTCTCTGGGGTCAACGTCCTGACTTTC; abundance: .; v_gene: TRBV4-3; d_gene: .; j_gene: TRBJ2-6
CDR3aa: CSAGLSDTQYF; CDR3nt: TGCAGCGCCGGACTTTCGGATACGCAGTATTTT; abundance: .; v_gene: TRBV29-1; d_gene: .; j_gene: TRBJ2-3
CDR3aa: CASSLQWGDEQYF; CDR3nt: TGTGCCAGCAGCTTACAGTGGGGAGACGAGCAGTACTTC; abundance: .; v_gene: TRBV7-3; d_gene: .; j_gene: TRBJ2-7
CDR3aa: CSAKAGGKETQYF; CDR3nt: TGCAGTGCCAAAGCGGGGGGAAAAGAGACCCAGTACTTC; abundance: few; v_gene: TRBV20-1; d_gene: TRBD2; j_gene: TRBJ2-5
CDR3aa: CASSQDRKFNYGYTF; CDR3nt: TGCGCCAGCAGCCAAGATCGGAAATTTAACTATGGCTACACCTTC; abundance: few; v_gene: TRBV4-3; d_gene: .; j_gene: TRBJ1-2
CDR3aa: CASRQRGMRNEQFF; CDR3nt: TGTGCCAGCAGACAGAGAGGGATGCGGAATGAGCAGTTCTTC; abundance: few; v_gene: TRBV14; d_gene: .; j_gene: TRBJ2-1
CDR3aa: CASSSSGGLLTLSTDTQYF; CDR3nt: TGTGCCAGCAGCTCCTCGGGAGGGCTCCTAACTCTTTCCACAGATACGCAGTATTTT; abundance: few; v_gene: TRBV9; d_gene: TRBD2; j_gene: TRBJ2-3
CDR3aa: CASSRGRTTYEQYF; CDR3nt: TGTGCCAGCAGCCGCGGGAGAACTACCTACGAGCAGTACTTC; abundance: .; v_gene: TRBV3-1; d_gene: TRBD2; j_gene: TRBJ2-7
CDR3aa: CASSEVRRSYEQYF; CDR3nt: TGTGCCAGCAGTGAAGTTCGCCGCTCCTACGAGCAGTACTTC; abundance: .; v_gene: TRBV6-1; d_gene: .; j_gene: TRBJ2-7
CDR3aa: CSATPGTSYEQYF; CDR3nt: TGCAGTGCCACCCCCGGGACATCCTACGAGCAGTACTTC; abundance: many; v_gene: TRBV20-1; d_gene: .; j_gene: TRBJ2-7